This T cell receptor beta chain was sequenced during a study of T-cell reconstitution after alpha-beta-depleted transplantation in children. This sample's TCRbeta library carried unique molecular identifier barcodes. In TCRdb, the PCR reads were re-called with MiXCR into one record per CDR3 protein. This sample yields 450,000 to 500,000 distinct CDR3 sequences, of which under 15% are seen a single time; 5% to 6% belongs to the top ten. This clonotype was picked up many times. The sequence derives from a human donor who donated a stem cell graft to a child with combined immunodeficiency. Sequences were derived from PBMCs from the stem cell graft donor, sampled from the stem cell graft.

This CDR3 reads CASSPALQPQHF. The CDR3 DNA reads as TGTGCCAGCAGTCCTGCACTTCAGCCCCAGCATTTT. The J gene is TRBJ1-5, the V gene TRBV12-3 or TRBV12-4, with D unclear. V lost 5 bases and J lost 6, with 8 bases in between. The CDR3 contains 12 residues.